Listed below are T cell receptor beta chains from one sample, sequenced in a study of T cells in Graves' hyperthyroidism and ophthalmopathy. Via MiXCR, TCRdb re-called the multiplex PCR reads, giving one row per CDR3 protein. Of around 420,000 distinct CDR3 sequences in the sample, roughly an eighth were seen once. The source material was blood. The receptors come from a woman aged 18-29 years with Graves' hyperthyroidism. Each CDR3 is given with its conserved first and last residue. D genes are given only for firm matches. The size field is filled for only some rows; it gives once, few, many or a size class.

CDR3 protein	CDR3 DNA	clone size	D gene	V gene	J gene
CASSEAQGSGANVLTF	TGTGCCAGCAGTGAAGCACAGGGCTCTGGGGCCAACGTCCTGACTTTC	many	NA	TRBV6-1	TRBJ2-6
CSARAWAPETQYF	TGCAGTGCTAGAGCGTGGGCCCCCGAGACCCAGTACTTC	few	NA	TRBV20-1	TRBJ2-5
CASSPREDIQYF	TGTGCCAGCTCGCCACGAGAGGACATTCAGTACTTC	NA	NA	TRBV18	TRBJ2-4
CASSAGQGGRETQYF	TGTGCCAGCAGCGCGGGACAGGGAGGGCGAGAGACCCAGTACTTC	NA	TRBD1	TRBV5-6	TRBJ2-5
CASSESTANNEQFF	TGCGCCAGCAGTGAGTCGACAGCTAACAATGAGCAGTTCTTC	many	NA	TRBV10-1	TRBJ2-1
CATSRDTKAYEQYF	TGTGCCACCAGCCGGGACACTAAAGCCTACGAGCAGTACTTC	NA	NA	TRBV24-1	TRBJ2-7
CASSPGLAGMDNEQFF	TGTGCCAGCAGTCCGGGACTAGCGGGAATGGACAATGAGCAGTTCTTC	NA	TRBD2	TRBV12-3/TRBV12-4	TRBJ2-1
CASSFRRGTDTQYF	TGTGCCAGCAGCTTTAGACGGGGAACAGATACGCAGTATTTT	many	NA	TRBV7-9	TRBJ2-3
CASTAALRTDTQYF	TGTGCCAGCACCGCTGCTCTACGCACAGATACGCAGTATTTT	NA	NA	TRBV12-3/TRBV12-4	TRBJ2-3
CASSLVGGESNQPQHF	TGTGCCAGCAGCTTAGTCGGGGGGGAGAGCAATCAGCCCCAGCATTTT	many	NA	TRBV7-2	TRBJ1-5
CASSYRSRPNEKLFF	TGTGCCAGCAGTTACAGGAGCCGGCCTAATGAAAAACTGTTTTTT	many	NA	TRBV6-1	TRBJ1-4
CASSAKGTGLNEKLFF	TGTGCCAGCAGCGCGAAGGGGACAGGGTTAAATGAAAAACTGTTTTTT	few	TRBD1	TRBV28	TRBJ1-4
CASSSDAGANTGELFF	TGTGCCAGCAGCTCGGATGCGGGGGCGAACACCGGGGAGCTGTTTTTT	NA	TRBD2	TRBV5-5	TRBJ2-2
CASSLIIFAGSSNEQFF	TGTGCCAGCAGTTTAATAATTTTCGCGGGCAGCTCCAATGAGCAGTTCTTC	many	NA	TRBV28	TRBJ2-1
CASSQDAAPLTGNTIYF	TGTGCCAGCAGCCAAGACGCGGCGCCCTTAACTGGAAACACCATATATTTT	NA	NA	TRBV3-1	TRBJ1-3
CSARDGLAGITDTQYF	TGCAGTGCTAGAGATGGTCTAGCGGGCATCACAGATACGCAGTATTTT	NA	TRBD2	TRBV20-1	TRBJ2-3
CASSFSGAQYF	TGTGCCAGCAGTTTTTCTGGGGCGCAGTACTTC	NA	NA	TRBV27	TRBJ2-7
CASSAGGTGRNGYTF	TGTGCCAGCAGCGCCGGGGGGACAGGACGCAATGGCTACACCTTC	few	TRBD1	TRBV9	TRBJ1-2
CSVVWDSNIQYF	TGCAGCGTTGTGTGGGACTCGAACATTCAGTACTTC	many	NA	TRBV29-1	TRBJ2-4
CASSSTGATNEKLFF	TGTGCCAGCAGTTCCACAGGTGCAACTAATGAAAAACTGTTTTTT	few	NA	TRBV6-1	TRBJ1-4
CTVLKNSEQFF	TGCACCGTACTGAAGAACAGTGAGCAGTTCTTC	few	NA	TRBV29-1	TRBJ2-1
CASSGASGVGNEQFF	TGTGCCAGCAGTGGGGCATCCGGTGTGGGCAATGAGCAGTTCTTC	many	NA	TRBV2	TRBJ2-1
CAWSKDGQGKTAFF	TGTGCCTGGAGTAAGGACGGACAGGGAAAGACAGCTTTCTTT	many	TRBD1	TRBV30	TRBJ1-1
CASTHTDFGETQYF	TGTGCCAGCACCCACACAGACTTTGGGGAGACCCAGTACTTC	many	NA	TRBV28	TRBJ2-5
CASSLIAGATYEQYF	TGTGCCAGCAGCTTAATAGCGGGAGCAACCTACGAGCAGTACTTC	many	TRBD2	TRBV11-1	TRBJ2-7
CASRPALAGGTGELFF	TGTGCTAGCAGGCCCGCTCTAGCGGGAGGGACCGGGGAGCTGTTTTTT	NA	TRBD2	TRBV7-7	TRBJ2-2
CASSFILGLAGRSSYNEQFF	TGTGCCAGCAGCTTCATCCTCGGACTAGCGGGGAGGAGCTCCTACAATGAGCAGTTCTTC	many	TRBD2	TRBV6-2/TRBV6-3	TRBJ2-1
CASSKSPSYEQYF	TGTGCCAGCAGCAAATCCCCCTCCTACGAGCAGTACTTC	many	NA	TRBV7-6	TRBJ2-7
CASSTSGLSSYEQYF	TGTGCCAGCAGTACTAGCGGCCTGAGCTCCTACGAGCAGTACTTC	many	TRBD2	TRBV28	TRBJ2-7
CASSLGSRPGGEQYF	TGCGCCAGCAGCTTGGGGAGCCGCCCCGGGGGGGAGCAGTACTTC	many	TRBD2	TRBV5-1	TRBJ2-7